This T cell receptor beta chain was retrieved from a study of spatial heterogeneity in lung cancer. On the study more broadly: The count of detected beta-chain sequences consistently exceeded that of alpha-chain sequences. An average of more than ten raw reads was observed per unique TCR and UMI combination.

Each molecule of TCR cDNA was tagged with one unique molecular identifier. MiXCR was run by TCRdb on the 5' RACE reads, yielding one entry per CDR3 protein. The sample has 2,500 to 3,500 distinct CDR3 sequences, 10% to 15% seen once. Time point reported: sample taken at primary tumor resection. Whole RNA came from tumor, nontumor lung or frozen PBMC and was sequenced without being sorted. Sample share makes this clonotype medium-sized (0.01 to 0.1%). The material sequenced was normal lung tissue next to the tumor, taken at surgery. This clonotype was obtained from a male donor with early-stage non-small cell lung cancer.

This chain's CDR3 is CSGSGRQTQYF. CDR3 in DNA: TGCAGCGGCAGCGGGAGGCAGACCCAGTACTTC. The V gene is TRBV29-1, the J gene TRBJ2-5; 9 bases map to TRBD2. The ends lost 7 bases at V and 6 bases at J; junction bases unmatched: 3. From germline, CDR1 is SQVTM and CDR2 ANQGSEA. The CDR3 runs 11 residues.